This T cell receptor (beta chain) came from a study of molecular identifiers for immune sequencing clone quantification. Study-wide context: Split five ways in replicates, RNA from around 18,000 or 91,000 naive CD8 cells had four portions sequenced. Broader study findings: Identical barcode-sharing TCR molecules could lead to underestimated sizes for highly expanded clones.

A CD8+CD4-CCR7+CD45RA+ phenotype served as the sorting definition for naive CD8 T cells. This clonotype was observed many times. Its antigen is as yet unknown. The ends were cut back, 0 bases at V and 4 bases at J, with 22 bases in the middle. Per the germline V gene, CDR1 is LNHDA and CDR2 is SQIVND (reference sequence). CDR3 size: 19 residues. Previously described methods and listed TCR primers were employed for the bulk TCR libraries. TCRdb called the PCR reads again in MiXCR, with one record for every CDR3 protein. Here the sample spans about 60,000 distinct CDR3 sequences, under 20% being singletons.

The sequencing sample was made of naive CD8+ T cells from blood, with Jurkat cell RNA spiked in. Subset in this sample: FACS-sorted CD8+CD4-CCR7+CD45RA+ naive T cells. This TCR was sampled from a human donor in good health. Some libraries in this study had Jurkat cell RNA spiked in. The chain employs TRBV19 and TRBJ1-5; tentatively, D is TRBD1 (6 bases). The CDR3: CASSIDPPWGQGSNQPQHF. Written as DNA, the CDR3 is TGTGCCAGTAGTATAGATCCGCCCTGGGGGCAGGGAAGTAATCAGCCCCAGCATTTT.